Presented here are 11 T cell receptor beta chains from one specimen sequenced in a study of early T cells in non-severe SARS-CoV-2 infection. TCRdb re-called the 5' RACE reads through MiXCR, storing one row per CDR3 protein. Seen here are tens of thousands of distinct CDR3 sequences, roughly an eighth observed once, and the top ten hold approximately 1.4%. This specimen consisted of whole blood, obtained at baseline. The source of these receptors is an adult who was a healthcare worker with PCR-confirmed SARS-CoV-2 infection or an uninfected control (not recorded which).

The chain carries TRBV7-8 and TRBJ2-3; D could derive from TRBD1 or TRBD2 (5 bases each). The germline gives CDR1 SGHVS, CDR2 FQNEAQ. This CDR3 contains 17 residues. V shed 1 base and J shed 2 bases, with 16 bases lying between them. The CDR3 nucleotides read TGTGCCAGCAGCTTAGGTTTACGGGACGGATTCACAGATACGCAGTATTTT. Its protein is CASSLGLRDGFTDTQYF.

This rearrangement joins TRBV18 to TRBJ1-5; no clear D gene. Trimming removed 3 bases at V and 4 bases at J, with 13 bases between. The CDR3 consists of 15 residues. The germline gives CDR1 KGHSH, CDR2 LQKENI. As DNA, the CDR3 is TGTGCCAGCTCACCCCCCCCGATAGGGAATCAGCCCCAGCATTTT. This translates into CASSPPPIGNQPQHF.

The J gene is TRBJ2-3, the V gene TRBV9, with a tentative D call TRBD1 (5 bases). The CDR3 is made up of 14 amino acids. Germline-derived CDR1 and CDR2 are SGDLS and YYNGEE. Trimming stripped 4 bases from V and 4 bases from J, with 13 bases between. The chain's CDR3 is CASSSAGIADTQYF. The CDR3 nucleotides are TGTGCCAGCAGCTCAGCAGGGATAGCAGATACGCAGTATTTT.

This chain joins TRBV6-2 or TRBV6-3 and TRBJ1-5; D perhaps matches TRBD1 (5 bases). The CDR3 contains 15 residues. CDR1 is MNHEY and CDR2 is SVGEGT in the germline V gene. Trimming shortened V by 2 bases and J by 7 bases, and 15 bases separated the two germline ends. CDR3 region: CASSYVGSGNQPQHF. CDR3 nucleotide sequence: TGTGCCAGCAGTTACGTCGGGTCAGGGAACCAGCCCCAGCATTTT.

This clonotype was counted many times. The rearrangement joins TRBV6-5 to TRBJ1-1; D is possibly TRBD1 (6 bases). Germline CDR1 reads MNHEY; CDR2 reads SVGAGI. The CDR3 runs to 14 residues. V lost 5 bases, J lost 4 bases, and 14 bases lay in between. In DNA, the CDR3 is TGTGCCAGCAGTCTCGGGGCAGGGGCCACTGAAGCTTTCTTT. Protein sequence: CASSLGAGATEAFF.

This sequence joins TRBV25-1 and TRBJ1-1; D remains unclear. Between the trimmed V and J ends, which lost 3 bases and 3 bases, there was a span of 8 bases. This CDR3 has 13 residues. Germline V CDR1 and CDR2: MGHDK, SYGVNS. Written as DNA, the CDR3 is TGTGCCAGCAGTGATTCCGGATACACTGAAGCTTTCTTT. Its protein product is CASSDSGYTEAFF.

This clonotype was seen a few times. V usage is TRBV9 and J usage is TRBJ2-1, with 10 bases identical to TRBD2. Germline assignment: CDR1 SGDLS and CDR2 YYNGEE. With 0 bases clipped from V and 12 bases from J, the junction kept 0 bases outside the gene matches. The CDR3 has 12 amino acids. The CDR3 nucleotides read TGTGCCAGCAGCGTAGGGACTAGCGGGCAGTTCTTC. Residues: CASSVGTSGQFF.

This clonotype appeared a few times. The V and J genes are TRBV6-5 and TRBJ1-4; D gene uncertain. The CDR3 is 14 residues long. Germline CDR1 and CDR2: MNHEY and SVGAGI. V lost 8 bases, J lost 4 bases, and 14 bases lay in between. DNA for the CDR3: TGTGCCAGCTCTAGGAGACACCTTAATGAAAAACTGTTTTTT. Protein product: CASSRRHLNEKLFF.

The rearrangement uses TRBV6-5 and TRBJ2-4; the D gene is possibly TRBD1 (6 bases). This CDR3 is 16 amino acids long. Germline V gene data show CDR1 as MNHEY and CDR2 as SVGAGI. V gave up 5 bases and J gave up 3 bases, with 17 bases separating them. The CDR3 region is CASSNLQGPYKNIQYF. The CDR3 DNA sequence: TGTGCCAGCAGTAACCTACAGGGACCCTACAAAAACATTCAGTACTTC.

This clonotype showed up just a few times. The chain joins TRBV28 to TRBJ2-3; D not certain. The V gene lost 3 bases and the J gene lost 5 bases, with 15 bases spanning the gap. The CDR3 has 15 residues. From germline, CDR1 is MDHEN and CDR2 SYDVKM. The CDR3 reads CASSFGGPGRDTQYF. Here the CDR3 DNA reads TGTGCCAGCAGTTTTGGTGGCCCCGGAAGAGATACGCAGTATTTT. Full variable domain (outside the CDR3, taken from reference TRBV28 and TRBJ2-3): DVKVTQSSRYLVKRTGEKVFLECVQDMDHENMFWYRQDPGLGLRLIYFSYDVKMKEKGDIPEGYSVSREKKERFSLILESASTNQTSMYLCASSFGGPGRDTQYFGPGTRLTVL.

This rearrangement joins TRBV13 to TRBJ2-7, with D perhaps assigned TRBD1 or TRBD2 (5 bases each). With 5 bases removed from V and 4 bases from J, the gap between germline ends came to 18 bases. The CDR3 runs to 15 residues. Germline V gene sequence: CDR1 PRHDT, CDR2 FYEKMQ (reference sequence). The DNA of the CDR3 is TGTGCCAGCAGCCCGCCCGGGACCCCTGGGTACGAGCAGTACTTC. This codes for CASSPPGTPGYEQYF.